A single count supports the clone carrying this T cell receptor beta chain. What it binds is not known. Sequencing was performed with immunoSEQ multiplex PCR; in TCRdb, only in-frame clones are kept and a portion is missing. The sample lists approximately 21,000 clones; roughly 84% were seen once. Treatment reported: AdE1-LMPpoly-expanded autologous EBV-specific T-cell therapy followed by anti-PD-1 nivolumab. The data belong to a study of EBV T-cell therapy then PD-1 blockade in nasopharyngeal carcinoma. The CDR3 runs to 14 residues. CDR1 SGHVS and CDR2 FQNEAQ come from the germline V gene. The V segment lost 4 bases and the J segment 8 bases; nucleotides outside the gene matches: 6.

The sample here was CD8+ T cells from blood, taken at approximately day 62 from a patient whose treatment included autologous EBV-specific T cells and nivolumab. This sequence originates from a man aged 35 to 55 with nasopharyngeal carcinoma. The V gene is TRBV7-8, the J gene TRBJ2-1; 9 positions match TRBD1. The CDR3 DNA sequence: TGTGCCAGCAGCTGGGGACAGGGCTTCGATGAGCAGTTCTTC. Protein product: CASSWGQGFDEQFF.